This is a list of T cell receptor beta chains from one sample in a study of cytomegalovirus exposure and HLA in healthy donors. Here immunoSEQ multiplex PCR was the method, and the copy in TCRdb shows in-frame clones only, minus some. The top ten hold approximately 3.1% of the sample, which has over 200,000 clones, around 91% seen once. Sequencing was done on a sample of PBMCs. The receptors originated from a woman under 40 in good health and CMV-seronegative. The CDR3 runs from the conserved cysteine through the conserved F or W. A D gene is named only where the DNA matches it firmly. Clone size appears in some rows only: once, few, many, or a class for an expanded clone.

v_gene: TRBV18; d_gene: TRBD1; j_gene: TRBJ2-1; abundance: .; CDR3aa: CASSPDRVEQFF; CDR3nt: TGTGCCAGCTCCCCGGACAGGGTTGAGCAGTTCTTC
v_gene: TRBV27; d_gene: TRBD1; j_gene: TRBJ1-5; abundance: .; CDR3aa: CASSPRQGNNQPQHF; CDR3nt: TGTGCCAGCAGTCCGAGACAGGGTAACAATCAGCCCCAGCATTTT
v_gene: TRBV4-3; d_gene: .; j_gene: TRBJ2-4; abundance: .; CDR3aa: CASSQDWGTVGNIQYF; CDR3nt: TGCGCCAGCAGCCAAGATTGGGGGACGGTGGGAAACATTCAGTACTTC
v_gene: TRBV4-3; d_gene: TRBD2; j_gene: TRBJ2-3; abundance: .; CDR3aa: CASSPTSSGSTGNTQYF; CDR3nt: TGCGCCAGCAGCCCGACCTCCAGCGGGAGCACGGGAAATACGCAGTATTTT
v_gene: TRBV13; d_gene: .; j_gene: TRBJ2-3; abundance: once; CDR3aa: CASSARGRSTDTQYF; CDR3nt: TGTGCCAGCAGCGCGCGGGGCCGGTCCACAGATACGCAGTATTTT
v_gene: TRBV7-2; d_gene: TRBD1; j_gene: TRBJ2-5; abundance: .; CDR3aa: CASSLDRAETQYF; CDR3nt: TGTGCCAGCAGCTTGGACAGGGCAGAGACCCAGTACTTC
v_gene: TRBV28; d_gene: TRBD1; j_gene: TRBJ1-2; abundance: .; CDR3aa: CASSQPGQGATNYGYTF; CDR3nt: TGTGCCAGCAGTCAACCGGGACAGGGGGCGACTAACTATGGCTACACCTTC
v_gene: TRBV6-5; d_gene: TRBD2; j_gene: TRBJ2-7; abundance: .; CDR3aa: CASSYGLADEQYF; CDR3nt: TGTGCCAGCAGTTACGGACTAGCTGACGAGCAGTACTTC
v_gene: TRBV25-1; d_gene: TRBD2; j_gene: TRBJ2-7; abundance: .; CDR3aa: CATSSGGGYEQYF; CDR3nt: TGTGCCACCTCTAGCGGGGGAGGCTACGAGCAGTACTTC
v_gene: TRBV5-4; d_gene: .; j_gene: TRBJ2-7; abundance: .; CDR3aa: CASSTDLGLNMREQYF; CDR3nt: TGTGCCAGCAGCACCGACCTGGGACTGAACATGCGCGAGCAGTACTTC
v_gene: TRBV29-1; d_gene: .; j_gene: TRBJ2-2; abundance: .; CDR3aa: CSVARYTGELFF; CDR3nt: TGCAGCGTTGCAAGGTACACCGGGGAGCTGTTTTTT
v_gene: TRBV29-1; d_gene: .; j_gene: TRBJ2-1; abundance: .; CDR3aa: CSVEGDNEQFF; CDR3nt: TGCAGCGTTGAGGGCGACAATGAGCAGTTCTTC
v_gene: TRBV6-5; d_gene: .; j_gene: TRBJ2-1; abundance: .; CDR3aa: CASSHLTGPYNEQFF; CDR3nt: TGTGCCAGCAGTCATCTAACGGGACCCTACAATGAGCAGTTCTTC
v_gene: TRBV7-9; d_gene: TRBD1; j_gene: TRBJ1-1; abundance: .; CDR3aa: CASSPRRQGNTEAFF; CDR3nt: TGTGCCAGCAGCCCACGGAGACAGGGGAACACTGAAGCTTTCTTT
v_gene: TRBV27; d_gene: TRBD2; j_gene: TRBJ2-1; abundance: .; CDR3aa: CATALLARASEQFF; CDR3nt: TGTGCCACCGCCTTACTAGCGAGGGCCAGTGAGCAGTTCTTC
v_gene: TRBV7-2; d_gene: TRBD2; j_gene: TRBJ2-1; abundance: .; CDR3aa: CASSLLAGNYNEQFF; CDR3nt: TGTGCCAGCAGCTTACTAGCGGGGAATTACAATGAGCAGTTCTTC
v_gene: TRBV6-1; d_gene: TRBD2; j_gene: TRBJ2-3; abundance: .; CDR3aa: CASSDRGLAGHTDTQYF; CDR3nt: TGTGCCAGCAGTGACCGGGGACTAGCGGGCCACACAGATACGCAGTATTTT
v_gene: TRBV6-5; d_gene: .; j_gene: TRBJ1-1; abundance: .; CDR3aa: CASSYSRVWGLKAFF; CDR3nt: TGTGCCAGCAGTTACTCGAGGGTGTGGGGTCTTAAAGCTTTCTTT
v_gene: TRBV4-3; d_gene: TRBD2; j_gene: TRBJ2-1; abundance: .; CDR3aa: CASSRGPGLAGADNEQFF; CDR3nt: TGCGCCAGCAGCCGGGGCCCGGGACTAGCGGGAGCGGACAATGAGCAGTTCTTC
v_gene: TRBV30; d_gene: .; j_gene: TRBJ2-3; abundance: .; CDR3aa: CAWSVSADTQYF; CDR3nt: TGTGCCTGGAGTGTATCCGCAGATACGCAGTATTTT
v_gene: TRBV11-2; d_gene: .; j_gene: TRBJ2-5; abundance: .; CDR3aa: CASARREGGETQYF; CDR3nt: TGTGCCAGCGCACGCCGGGAAGGCGGGGAGACCCAGTACTTC
v_gene: TRBV19; d_gene: .; j_gene: TRBJ2-4; abundance: .; CDR3aa: CASTMRDKNIQYF; CDR3nt: TGTGCCAGTACCATGCGGGACAAAAACATTCAGTACTTC
v_gene: TRBV5-1; d_gene: TRBD2; j_gene: TRBJ2-7; abundance: .; CDR3aa: CASSLASGEPPKEQYF; CDR3nt: TGCGCCAGCAGCTTGGCTAGCGGAGAACCCCCTAAAGAGCAGTACTTC
v_gene: TRBV27; d_gene: .; j_gene: TRBJ2-7; abundance: .; CDR3aa: CASTQTYPNEQYF; CDR3nt: TGTGCCAGCACCCAGACATACCCTAACGAGCAGTACTTC
v_gene: TRBV29-1; d_gene: .; j_gene: TRBJ2-6; abundance: .; CDR3aa: CSVGEVESVSGANVLTF; CDR3nt: TGCAGCGTTGGGGAGGTGGAGAGTGTATCTGGGGCCAACGTCCTGACTTTC
v_gene: TRBV6-5; d_gene: .; j_gene: TRBJ1-4; abundance: .; CDR3aa: CASKGVNEKLFF; CDR3nt: TGTGCCAGCAAGGGGGTTAATGAAAAACTGTTTTTT
v_gene: TRBV20-1; d_gene: .; j_gene: TRBJ1-2; abundance: .; CDR3aa: CSARGIYGYTF; CDR3nt: TGCAGTGCTAGAGGGATCTATGGCTACACCTTC
v_gene: TRBV25-1; d_gene: TRBD1; j_gene: TRBJ2-5; abundance: .; CDR3aa: CASTPPGQGYQETQYF; CDR3nt: TGTGCCAGCACTCCTCCGGGACAGGGGTACCAAGAGACCCAGTACTTC
v_gene: TRBV7-9; d_gene: .; j_gene: TRBJ1-5; abundance: .; CDR3aa: CASSLASTPNQPQHF; CDR3nt: TGTGCCAGCAGCTTAGCCAGTACCCCAAATCAGCCCCAGCATTTT
v_gene: TRBV5-6; d_gene: TRBD2; j_gene: TRBJ2-4; abundance: .; CDR3aa: CASSLSPSGSTVQYF; CDR3nt: TGTGCCAGCAGCTTGTCCCCTAGCGGATCCACCGTTCAGTACTTC
v_gene: TRBV6-5; d_gene: TRBD1; j_gene: TRBJ1-3; abundance: .; CDR3aa: CASRSGTASGNTIYF; CDR3nt: TGTGCCAGCAGGTCCGGGACAGCCTCTGGAAACACCATATATTTT
v_gene: TRBV28; d_gene: TRBD2; j_gene: TRBJ2-7; abundance: .; CDR3aa: CASSLEGLAGSYEQYF; CDR3nt: TGTGCCAGCAGTTTAGAGGGACTAGCGGGCTCCTACGAGCAGTACTTC
v_gene: TRBV6-5; d_gene: .; j_gene: TRBJ2-2; abundance: .; CDR3aa: CASSYGYRFERELFF; CDR3nt: TGTGCCAGCAGTTACGGATACCGTTTTGAAAGGGAGCTGTTTTTT
v_gene: TRBV2; d_gene: TRBD2; j_gene: TRBJ2-7; abundance: .; CDR3aa: CASSVGGGYEQYF; CDR3nt: TGTGCCAGCAGTGTGGGGGGGGGTTACGAGCAGTACTTC
v_gene: TRBV30; d_gene: .; j_gene: TRBJ2-7; abundance: .; CDR3aa: CAWSADSYEQYF; CDR3nt: TGTGCCTGGAGCGCGGACAGCTACGAGCAGTACTTC
v_gene: TRBV11-2; d_gene: .; j_gene: TRBJ2-7; abundance: .; CDR3aa: CASGFEQYF; CDR3nt: TGTGCCAGCGGGTTCGAGCAGTACTTC
v_gene: TRBV30; d_gene: .; j_gene: TRBJ2-7; abundance: once; CDR3aa: CAWSVVRAGVEQYF; CDR3nt: TGTGCCTGGAGTGTTGTCCGGGCTGGGGTGGAGCAGTACTTC
v_gene: TRBV14; d_gene: .; j_gene: TRBJ2-1; abundance: .; CDR3aa: CASSQDIAQGAYNEQFF; CDR3nt: TGTGCCAGCAGCCAAGATATTGCACAGGGTGCCTACAATGAGCAGTTCTTC
v_gene: TRBV6-6; d_gene: TRBD2; j_gene: TRBJ2-1; abundance: .; CDR3aa: CASRQTSGEGNEQFF; CDR3nt: TGTGCCAGCAGACAAACTAGCGGAGAAGGGAATGAGCAGTTCTTC
v_gene: TRBV27; d_gene: .; j_gene: TRBJ2-2; abundance: .; CDR3aa: CASSLTGGPGELFF; CDR3nt: TGTGCCAGCAGTTTAACCGGGGGCCCCGGGGAGCTGTTTTTT
v_gene: TRBV27; d_gene: .; j_gene: TRBJ2-3; abundance: .; CDR3aa: CASSSQPNRADTQYF; CDR3nt: TGTGCCAGCAGTTCTCAGCCCAATAGAGCAGATACGCAGTATTTT
v_gene: TRBV5-1; d_gene: .; j_gene: TRBJ2-7; abundance: .; CDR3aa: CASSLEAGGRVQYF; CDR3nt: TGCGCCAGCAGCTTGGAGGCAGGGGGGCGGGTGCAGTACTTC
v_gene: TRBV29-1; d_gene: .; j_gene: TRBJ2-5; abundance: once; CDR3aa: CSVYRSEETQYF; CDR3nt: TGCAGCGTTTATCGCAGCGAAGAGACCCAGTACTTC
v_gene: TRBV27; d_gene: .; j_gene: TRBJ2-7; abundance: .; CDR3aa: CASSLKGPISGSYEQYF; CDR3nt: TGTGCCAGCAGTTTAAAGGGACCCATTAGCGGCTCCTACGAGCAGTACTTC
v_gene: TRBV27; d_gene: .; j_gene: TRBJ1-3; abundance: .; CDR3aa: CASSFQAFGNTIYF; CDR3nt: TGTGCCAGCAGTTTTCAGGCTTTTGGAAACACCATATATTTT
v_gene: TRBV7-3; d_gene: .; j_gene: TRBJ2-5; abundance: .; CDR3aa: CASSPSRGQETQYF; CDR3nt: TGTGCCAGCAGCCCCAGTAGGGGGCAAGAGACCCAGTACTTC